Each of the 30 T cell receptor beta chains below was sequenced from the same sample in a study of T-cell reconstitution after alpha-beta-depleted transplantation in children (dated by TCRdb to 2016 to 2017). Preparation of the library involved PCR. Sequencer: Illumina HiSeq 2500. TCR libraries were prepared with molecular barcoding, using unique molecular identifiers to normalize TCRbeta repertoire quantification. The raw public data were reprocessed by TCRdb itself: fastp quality trimming at Q25, MiXCR clonotype calling, in-frame beta chains only. Records with the same CDR3 protein are collapsed into one entry carrying the most frequent genes and DNA. This sample has around 200,000 distinct CDR3 sequences in its table, and under 9.5% of those were observed once. The top ten constitute over 5% of the sample. Sequences were derived from PBMCs from the stem cell graft donor, sampled from the stem cell graft. Receptors were obtained from a human donor who donated a stem cell graft to a child with acute lymphoblastic leukemia.

This clonotype was counted many times. The chain couples TRBV12-3 or TRBV12-4 to TRBJ2-1; 8 nucleotides align to TRBD1. V lost 3 bases to trimming and J lost 6 bases; unmatched junction nucleotides: 7. The CDR3 contains 15 residues. The DNA for the CDR3 is TGTGCCAGCAGTTTGACAGGGGTGGGGGGCAATGAGCAGTTCTTC. It translates to CASSLTGVGGNEQFF.

Many counts were recorded for this clonotype. The chain couples TRBV20-1 to TRBJ2-7, with D possibly being TRBD1 (5 bases). The V gene lost 5 bases and the J gene lost 3 bases, with 17 bases spanning the gap. In germline, CDR1 is DFQATT, CDR2 SNEGSKA (reference sequence). CDR3 length: 14 amino acids. The CDR3 DNA is TGCAGTGCTCCTTTTAGACAGAGATTCTACGAGCAGTACTTC. It is translated as CSAPFRQRFYEQYF.

This chain links TRBV20-1 with TRBJ2-1; possibly TRBD2 for D (5 bases). Germline-derived CDR1 and CDR2 are DFQATT and SNEGSKA (reference sequence). Trimming took 0 bases from V and 3 from J, leaving 15 bases between them. The CDR3 extends over 16 amino acids. This CDR3 is CSARDHRSGDYNEQFF. The CDR3 DNA sequence: TGCAGTGCTAGAGATCACCGGAGCGGAGACTACAATGAGCAGTTCTTC.

This clonotype was detected only a few times. The chain uses TRBV12-3 or TRBV12-4 and TRBJ2-7; a weak D match, TRBD1 (5 bases). Trimming removed 6 bases from V and 4 bases from J, with 13 bases in between. There are 13 residues in the CDR3. The CDR3 DNA reads as TGTGCCAGCAGGGCTCAACAGGTTTACGAGCAGTACTTC. Its protein product is CASRAQQVYEQYF.

The rearrangement joins TRBV29-1 to TRBJ1-5, with D perhaps TRBD1 (6 bases). Trimming left V 6 bases short and J 3 bases short, with 12 bases between. Germline CDR1 SQVTM, CDR2 ANQGSEA. The CDR3 runs 13 residues. The DNA of the CDR3 is TGCAGCGTGGATACAGGGTACAATCAGCCCCAGCATTTT. This sequence encodes CSVDTGYNQPQHF. Based on the CDR3 plus reference TRBV29-1 and TRBJ1-5, the full variable domain is SAVISQKPSRDICQRGTSLTIQCQVDSQVTMMFWYRQQPGQSLTLIATANQGSEATYESGFVIDKFPISRPNLTFSTLTVSNMSPEDSSIYLCSVDTGYNQPQHFGDGTRLSIL.

This clonotype occurred many times. The chain recombines TRBV4-2 with TRBJ2-1, with D possibly being TRBD2 (6 bases). This CDR3 is 15 amino acids long. Germline-derived CDR1 and CDR2 are LGHNA and YNFKEQ. V lost 1 base and J lost 9, with 16 bases in between. The CDR3 nucleotides read TGTGCCAGCAGCCAAGCGCGAACTAGCCCTCGTGAGCAGTTCTTC. This translates into CASSQARTSPREQFF.

CDR3 DNA: TGTGCCTGGAGTAGGGGGCCGCACAACTTCTTT. Translating gives CAWSRGPHNFF. V gene TRBV30 combines with J gene TRBJ1-1; TRBD1 matches 7 bases. Losses at the gene ends were 2 bases for V and 14 bases for J; bases not matched to a gene: 8. The CDR3 covers 11 residues. CDR1 and CDR2 from the germline V gene are GTSNPN and SVGIG (reference sequence).

This clonotype was recorded a few times. The V and J genes are TRBV5-1 and TRBJ1-4; possible D gene TRBD1, 5 bases. CDR3 length: 16 residues. CDR1 is SGHRS, CDR2 YFSETQ, per germline. V was pared by 5 bases and J by 4 bases, with 18 bases between. CDR3 in amino acids: CASRVISGGSNEKLFF. Written as DNA, the CDR3 is TGCGCCAGCAGAGTGATCTCGGGGGGAAGTAATGAAAAACTGTTTTTT.

This clonotype turned up a few times. This chain connects TRBV12-3 or TRBV12-4 to TRBJ2-5; no reliable D call. The V end lost 7 bases, the J end lost 3 bases, and 18 bases lay between the germline ends. The CDR3 is 15 amino acids. CDR3 nucleotides: TGTGCCAGCAAACCTTCTGGGTCCAGAAAAGAGACCCAGTACTTC. Residues: CASKPSGSRKETQYF.

J is TRBJ2-5 and V is TRBV20-1; D is possibly TRBD2 (6 bases). From germline, CDR1 is DFQATT and CDR2 SNEGSKA (reference sequence). Trimming stripped 1 base from V and 4 bases from J, with 10 bases between. There are 13 residues in the CDR3. The CDR3 spells CSARGQGGETQYF. CDR3 DNA: TGCAGTGCTAGAGGTCAGGGAGGAGAGACCCAGTACTTC.

The chain combines TRBV27 with TRBJ2-1; 8 bases are shared with TRBD1. This CDR3 has 14 residues. V lost 5 bases and J lost 8; bases outside the gene matches: 8. Looked up from germline, CDR1 is MNHEY and CDR2 is SMNVEV (reference sequence). Written as DNA, the CDR3 is TGTGCCAGCAGTCCGGGACAGGTTTTCGATGAGCAGTTCTTC. Translated: CASSPGQVFDEQFF.

This clonotype turned up a few times. V gene TRBV12-3 or TRBV12-4 combines with J gene TRBJ1-5; no firm D call. CDR3 size: 13 residues. Trimming removed 5 bases at V and 7 bases at J, with 12 bases between. The CDR3 nucleotides read TGTGCCAGCAGTGTTAGCGGCGGGCAGCCCCAGCATTTT. Its protein product is CASSVSGGQPQHF.

This clonotype was counted ten times or more. The genes are TRBV30 and TRBJ2-5; no reliable D call. Trimming removed 2 bases at V and 1 base at J, with 11 bases between. CDR3 length: 14 residues. The germline V gene encodes CDR1 GTSNPN and CDR2 SVGIG (reference sequence). This CDR3 reads CAWSTPRGQETQYF. Written as DNA, the CDR3 is TGTGCCTGGAGTACCCCCCGCGGCCAAGAGACCCAGTACTTC.

The chain recombines TRBV6-6 with TRBJ2-5; 10 positions agree with TRBD1. CDR3 length: 13 amino acids. In germline, CDR1 is MNHNY, CDR2 SVGAGI (reference sequence). Trimming at V came to 10 bases and at J to 5 bases, leaving 7 bases not matched to a gene. CDR3 bases: TGTGCCATGGGACAGGGGCCAACGGAGACCCAGTACTTC. Translation: CAMGQGPTETQYF.

The rearrangement joins TRBV20-1 to TRBJ1-1; D unclear. Germline assignment: CDR1 DFQATT and CDR2 SNEGSKA (reference sequence). The CDR3 loop spans 12 amino acids. The CDR3 nucleotides are TGCAGCCTTAGACCCACGAACACTGAAGCTTTCTTT. Translation: CSLRPTNTEAFF.

This clonotype turned up a few times. The J gene is TRBJ2-5, the V gene TRBV12-3 or TRBV12-4; D gene unclear. The CDR3 has 16 residues. V dropped 3 bases and J dropped 0 bases, with 14 bases sitting between them. CDR3 amino acids: CASSFSLSSDQETQYF. CDR3 nucleotides: TGTGCCAGCAGTTTCTCTTTGTCATCAGACCAAGAGACCCAGTACTTC.

The chain recombines TRBV7-8 with TRBJ2-1; 10 bases are shared with TRBD1. Germline V CDR1 and CDR2: SGHVS, FQNEAQ. V shed 5 bases, J shed 7 bases, and the junction held 8 bases outside the gene matches. The CDR3 totals 15 residues. The CDR3 region has the DNA TGTGCCAGCAGCCCGCGGACAGGGGGTCGGAATGAGCAGTTCTTC. It encodes CASSPRTGGRNEQFF.

This clonotype was observed many times. The chain has TRBV5-1 and TRBJ2-3, with TRBD2 as a possible D gene (5 bases). Per the germline V gene, CDR1 is SGHRS and CDR2 is YFSETQ. V was shortened by 5 bases and J by 2 bases, with 15 bases between the two germline ends. The CDR3 runs 15 residues. The CDR3 nucleotides are TGCGCCAGCAGTCCGGGATTCTACTACACAGATACGCAGTATTTT. Protein sequence: CASSPGFYYTDTQYF. Filled out from reference TRBV5-1 and TRBJ2-3, the complete variable domain reads KAGVTQTPRYLIKTRGQQVTLSCSPISGHRSVSWYQQTPGQGLQFLFEYFSETQRNKGNFPGRFSGRQFSNSRSEMNVSTLELGDSALYLCASSPGFYYTDTQYFGPGTRLTVL.

The table lists this clonotype with many counts. This chain links TRBV27 with TRBJ2-2, with D tentatively TRBD1 (5 bases). The CDR3 extends over 14 amino acids. Trimming removed 6 bases at V and 7 bases at J, with 15 bases between. The germline CDR1 and CDR2 sequences are MNHEY and SMNVEV (reference sequence). The CDR3 DNA follows: TGTGCCAGCAGCCCCACCCAGGGCGGCGGGGAGCTGTTTTTT. This sequence encodes CASSPTQGGGELFF.

This clonotype occurred many times. The rearrangement links TRBV6-5 to TRBJ2-2; 9 positions agree with TRBD2. The trim removed 6 bases at V and 2 bases at J, leaving 4 bases unmatched. Germline assignment: CDR1 MNHEY and CDR2 SVGAGI. This CDR3 region has 15 residues. The CDR3 region is CASRLAGANTGELFF. The CDR3 DNA reads TGTGCCAGCAGATTAGCGGGGGCCAACACCGGGGAGCTGTTTTTT.

This clonotype came up a few times. The chain employs TRBV5-1 and TRBJ2-5; 10 bases line up with TRBD2. This CDR3 spans 17 amino acids. CDR1 is SGHRS and CDR2 is YFSETQ in the germline V gene. The V segment lost 0 bases and the J segment 1 base; nucleotides outside the gene matches: 6. This chain's CDR3 is CASSLGLAGLSQETQYF. The CDR3 DNA reads TGCGCCAGCAGCTTGGGACTAGCGGGTTTGTCCCAAGAGACCCAGTACTTC.

The rearrangement joins TRBV18 to TRBJ2-2; the D gene could be TRBD1 or TRBD2 (6 bases each). The CDR3 sequence is 16 residues long. The germline CDR1 and CDR2 sequences are KGHSH and LQKENI. Trimming left V 3 bases short and J 5 bases short, with 16 bases between. The CDR3 protein is CASSPERGALTGELFF. DNA of the CDR3: TGTGCCAGCTCACCGGAGAGGGGGGCCTTGACCGGGGAGCTGTTTTTT.

This clonotype was counted many times. The chain joins TRBV29-1 to TRBJ1-2; maybe TRBD1 (6 bases). Trimming took off 7 bases at V and 4 bases at J, with 10 bases between the two ends. Germline values: CDR1 SQVTM, CDR2 ANQGSEA. The CDR3 is 11 amino acids. The chain's CDR3 is CSEGGGYGYTF. CDR3 coding DNA: TGCAGCGAAGGGGGAGGCTATGGCTACACCTTC.

The chain combines TRBV12-3 or TRBV12-4 with TRBJ2-7; perhaps TRBD2 as D (5 bases). The CDR3 extends over 15 amino acids. V gave up 6 bases and J gave up 0 bases, with 15 bases separating them. The CDR3 here is CASSPRGRLSYEQYF. CDR3 in DNA: TGTGCCAGCAGCCCGCGAGGGAGACTCTCCTACGAGCAGTACTTC.

V gene TRBV6-6 combines with J gene TRBJ2-5; maybe TRBD1 (6 bases). Deletions cut 3 bases from V and 5 bases from J, with 10 bases between. The CDR3 is 13 amino acids. Germline V gene sequence: CDR1 MNHNY, CDR2 SVGAGI (reference sequence). CDR3 amino acids: CASSYVGAETQYF. As DNA, the CDR3 is TGTGCCAGCAGTTATGTGGGGGCCGAGACCCAGTACTTC.

This clonotype was seen a handful of times. The genes are TRBV7-2 and TRBJ2-2; D is unclear. CDR1 and CDR2 (germline): SGHTA, FQGNSA. V lost 7 bases, J lost 8 bases, and 11 bases lay in between. This CDR3 spans 12 amino acids. The CDR3 reads CASTLRAGELFF. CDR3 bases: TGTGCCAGCACCCTAAGGGCAGGGGAGCTGTTTTTT.

This clonotype was seen more than once but under ten times. In DNA form, the CDR3 reads TGCGCCAGCAGCTTAGTCTTAGCGGGGAGGACCGGGGAGCTGTTTTTT. It translates to CASSLVLAGRTGELFF. The chain joins TRBV5-1 to TRBJ2-2; 8 bases align to TRBD2. The germline gives CDR1 SGHRS, CDR2 YFSETQ. The length of the CDR3 is 16 residues. Unmatched junction bases numbered 8, after V lost 2 bases and J lost 5 bases.

A few counts support this clonotype. The rearrangement joins TRBV2 to TRBJ1-5; a weak D match, TRBD1 (5 bases). V dropped 6 bases and J dropped 4 bases, with 13 bases sitting between them. CDR1 is SNHLY and CDR2 is FYNNEI in the germline V gene. The CDR3 spans 14 residues. CDR3 in amino acids: CASSRGTGNQPQHF. CDR3 coding DNA: TGTGCCAGCAGCCGAGGGACGGGAAATCAGCCCCAGCATTTT.

This clonotype was observed a few times. The rearrangement joins TRBV29-1 to TRBJ2-5; D gene unclear. V was trimmed by 1 base and J by 0 bases, leaving 18 bases between them. The CDR3 is made up of 17 amino acids. Looked up from germline, CDR1 is SQVTM and CDR2 is ANQGSEA. As DNA, the CDR3 is TGCAGCGTTGAAGGCCTGGTAGGGCGTAAGTACCAAGAGACCCAGTACTTC. Its translation is CSVEGLVGRKYQETQYF.

The rearrangement joins TRBV25-1 to TRBJ2-2, with D maybe TRBD1 (5 bases). Germline-derived CDR1 and CDR2 are MGHDK and SYGVNS. Trimming took 3 bases from V and 1 from J, leaving 9 bases between them. The CDR3 runs 15 residues. For the CDR3, the DNA is TGTGCCAGCAGTGATTGGGGCGGGAACACCGGGGAGCTGTTTTTT. Amino acids: CASSDWGGNTGELFF. Together with reference TRBV25-1 and TRBJ2-2, the CDR3 gives the full variable domain: EADIYQTPRYLVIGTGKKITLECSQTMGHDKMYWYQQDPGMELHLIHYSYGVNSTEKGDLSSESTVSRIRTEHFPLTLESARPSHTSQYLCASSDWGGNTGELFFGEGSRLTVL.